These 9 T cell receptor beta chains were sequenced from one sample in a study of beta chain features in type 1 diabetes. Study-level results: Among all four CD4+ subsets, Type 1 diabetes patients had TCRB CDR3s that were moderately but significantly shorter.

No antigen has been assigned to these receptors. The authors reverse transcribed all of the isolated RNA, so sequencing captured expressed TCRB transcripts. Profiled with immunoSEQ multiplex PCR; TCRdb holds only in-frame clones, not every one. The table includes some 350,000 clones, approximately 15% detected once. The sample taken for sequencing was naive CD4+ T cells from blood. The receptors were sampled from a woman between 18 and 29 years old with type 1 diabetes.

The chain is built from TRBV11-2 and TRBJ2-1; 11 positions match TRBD1. J gave up 5 bases and V 5 bases, and 5 bases lay outside the gene matches. The V gene's germline CDR1 is SGHAT and CDR2 FQNNGV. The CDR3 is 15 amino acids. CDR3 sequence: CASSRGQGGDNEQFF. The CDR3 coding sequence is TGTGCCAGCAGCCGGGGACAGGGGGGTGACAATGAGCAGTTCTTC.

The chain is built from TRBV18 and TRBJ2-2; 10 positions match TRBD2. With V trimmed by 3 bases and J by 4 bases, 2 bases remained unmatched. CDR1 KGHSH and CDR2 LQKENI come from the germline V gene. CDR3 length: 15 amino acids. The CDR3 loop is CASSPLAGATGELFF. CDR3 DNA sequence: TGTGCCAGCTCACCCCTAGCGGGAGCCACCGGGGAGCTGTTTTTT.

This chain connects TRBV10-3 to TRBJ2-3; possible D gene TRBD1, 7 bases. The ends were cut back, 7 bases at V and 0 bases at J, with 14 bases in the middle. This CDR3 has 15 amino acids. Germline V gene sequence: CDR1 ENHRY, CDR2 SYGVKD. The CDR3 DNA reads as TGTGCCATCACCGTACAGGGGACTAGCACAGATACGCAGTATTTT. Protein sequence: CAITVQGTSTDTQYF.

This clone has only a few counts. V gene TRBV11-2 combines with J gene TRBJ2-7, with 9 bases matching TRBD1. Losses at the gene ends were 2 bases for V and 3 bases for J; bases not matched to a gene: 2. This CDR3 is built from 14 residues. Looked up from germline, CDR1 is SGHAT and CDR2 is FQNNGV. CDR3 bases: TGTGCCAGCAGCTTAATGGGACAGGGCTACGAGCAGTACGTC. This sequence encodes CASSLMGQGYEQYV.

In the case of this clone: A read error may account for a junction end that differs from germline. This chain joins TRBV20-1 and TRBJ2-4; TRBD2 might be the D (6 bases). Looked up from germline, CDR1 is DFQATT and CDR2 is SNEGSKA (reference sequence). The CDR3 contains 11 residues. For the CDR3, the DNA is TGCAGTGCCAGTTCGATTATTGGGGAGGACTTC. This encodes CSASSIIGEDF.

V and J are TRBV2 and TRBJ2-5; D perhaps matches TRBD1 (5 bases). With 7 bases removed from V and 4 bases from J, the gap between germline ends came to 16 bases. Germline V gives CDR1 SNHLY, CDR2 FYNNEI. The CDR3 covers 14 residues. CDR3 in DNA: TGTGCCAGCACTCAGGACATCTTCCGAGAGACCCAGTACTTC. Encoded protein: CASTQDIFRETQYF.

The chain employs TRBV28 and TRBJ2-1; tentatively, D is TRBD1 (5 bases). The germline V gene encodes CDR1 MDHEN and CDR2 SYDVKM. CDR3 length: 13 amino acids. V dropped 5 bases and J dropped 3 bases, with 8 bases sitting between them. CDR3 nucleotide sequence: TGTGCCAGCAGTCAGGGCATCTACAATGAGCAGTTCTTC. The encoded protein is CASSQGIYNEQFF.

The V gene is TRBV27, the J gene TRBJ1-2, with D unresolved. Germline V gene sequence: CDR1 MNHEY, CDR2 SMNVEV (reference sequence). CDR3 length: 16 amino acids. The V and J ends lost 6 bases and 2 bases respectively, with 19 bases between them. CDR3 DNA sequence: TGTGCCAGCAGAGATGCCGAATTGGGCCGGAACTATGGCTACACCTTC. It yields the protein CASRDAELGRNYGYTF.

This clone was detected a few times. This rearrangement joins TRBV29-1 to TRBJ1-2; 7 positions agree with TRBD1. The CDR3 is 12 residues long. With 7 bases clipped from V and 3 bases from J, the junction kept 5 bases outside the gene matches. The germline CDR1 and CDR2 sequences are SQVTM and ANQGSEA. This CDR3 is CSGRQGDYGYTF. Here the CDR3 DNA reads TGCAGCGGGCGTCAGGGGGACTATGGCTACACCTTC. The whole variable domain, remainder taken from reference TRBV29-1 and TRBJ1-2, is SAVISQKPSRDICQRGTSLTIQCQVDSQVTMMFWYRQQPGQSLTLIATANQGSEATYESGFVIDKFPISRPNLTFSTLTVSNMSPEDSSIYLCSGRQGDYGYTFGSGTRLTVV.